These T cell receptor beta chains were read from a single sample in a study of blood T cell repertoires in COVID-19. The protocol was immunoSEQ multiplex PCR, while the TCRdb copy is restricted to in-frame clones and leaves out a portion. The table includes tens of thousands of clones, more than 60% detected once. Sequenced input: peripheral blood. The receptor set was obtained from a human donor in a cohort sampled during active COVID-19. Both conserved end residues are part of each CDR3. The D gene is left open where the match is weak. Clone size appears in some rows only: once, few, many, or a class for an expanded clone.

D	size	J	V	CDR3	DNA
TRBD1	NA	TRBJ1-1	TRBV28	CASSFTDRGPGAFF	TGTGCCAGCAGTTTCACTGACAGGGGACCCGGGGCTTTCTTT
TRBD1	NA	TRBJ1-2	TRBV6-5	CASSYSRQGRGYTF	TGTGCCAGCAGTTATTCTAGACAGGGAAGGGGCTACACCTTC
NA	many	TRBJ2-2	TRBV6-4	CASSDLSANTGELFF	TGTGCCAGCAGTGACCTAAGCGCGAACACCGGGGAGCTGTTTTTT
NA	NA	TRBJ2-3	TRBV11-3	CASSLAQRGTDTQYF	TGTGCCAGCAGCTTAGCCCAGCGGGGCACAGATACGCAGTATTTT
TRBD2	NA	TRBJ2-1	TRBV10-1	CASSVPAGDIINWGLAGLYNEQFF	TGCGCCAGCAGTGTACCGGCGGGCGACATAATCAACTGGGGACTAGCGGGCCTCTACAATGAGCAGTTCTTC
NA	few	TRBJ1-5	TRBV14	CASSQVQGTAGRTSRQPQHF	TGTGCCAGCAGCCAAGTCCAGGGCACCGCGGGGAGGACCTCTCGTCAGCCCCAGCATTTT
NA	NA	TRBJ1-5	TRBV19	CASRNQGLGSNQPQHF	TGTGCCAGTAGGAATCAGGGGCTAGGTAGCAATCAGCCCCAGCATTTT
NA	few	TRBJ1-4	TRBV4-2	CASSQEPGNEKLFF	TGTGCCAGCAGCCAAGAGCCAGGGAATGAAAAACTGTTTTTT
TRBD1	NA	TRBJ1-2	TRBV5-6	CASSNKGQGIHGYTF	TGTGCCAGCAGCAATAAAGGACAGGGGATTCATGGCTACACCTTC
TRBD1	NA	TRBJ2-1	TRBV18	CASSPREGAGYNEQFF	TGTGCCAGCTCACCCCGAGAGGGGGCTGGCTACAATGAGCAGTTCTTC
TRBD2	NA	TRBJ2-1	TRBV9	CASSAGLAEQFF	TGTGCCAGCAGCGCAGGACTAGCTGAGCAGTTCTTC
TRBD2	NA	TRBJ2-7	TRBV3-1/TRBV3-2	CASSLGTSLAYEQYF	TGTGCCAGCAGCCTCGGGACTAGCCTGGCCTACGAGCAGTACTTC
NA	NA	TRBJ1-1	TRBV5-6	CASSPAGVNTEAFF	TGTGCCAGCAGCCCCGCGGGGGTGAACACTGAAGCTTTCTTT
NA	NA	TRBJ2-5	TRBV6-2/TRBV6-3	CASSSIKETQYF	TGTGCCAGCAGTAGCATTAAAGAGACCCAGTACTTC
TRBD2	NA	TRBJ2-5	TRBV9	CASTGGGGETQYF	TGTGCCAGCACCGGGGGGGGCGGCGAGACCCAGTACTTC
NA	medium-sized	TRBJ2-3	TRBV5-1	CASSLEGVPTDTQYF	TGCGCCAGCAGCTTGGAGGGGGTCCCCACAGATACGCAGTATTTT
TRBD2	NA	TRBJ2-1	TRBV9	CASSVSAGLAMDEQFF	TGTGCCAGCAGCGTATCAGCGGGACTAGCGATGGATGAGCAGTTCTTC
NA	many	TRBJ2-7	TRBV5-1	CASTADSYEQYF	TGCGCCAGCACAGCGGACTCCTACGAGCAGTACTTC